A selection of T cell receptor beta chains follows, all from one sample in a study of cytomegalovirus exposure and HLA in healthy donors. This table comes from immunoSEQ multiplex PCR, and its TCRdb copy is limited to in-frame clones, with some not included. The table lists some 150,000 clones, approximately 82% of them singletons. The sample comprised PBMCs. These receptors came from a man aged 25-45 years in good health and CMV-seropositive. Both conserved end residues are part of each CDR3. D genes are given only for firm matches.

TRBV5-4	NA	TRBJ2-7	CASSSSAEGSYEQYF
TRBV7-9	NA	TRBJ1-5	CASSAGEQPQHF
TRBV5-4	TRBD2	TRBJ2-1	CASSPETSGRLSYNEQFF
TRBV6-5	TRBD1	TRBJ1-2	CASGAGGVGYGYTF
TRBV7-8	TRBD2	TRBJ2-2	CASIEPPGGGSGNTGELFF
TRBV2	NA	TRBJ2-1	CASKGLGNEQFF
TRBV2	NA	TRBJ1-1	CASSVARLNTEAFF
TRBV6-6	TRBD1	TRBJ2-7	CASSHPQGTGSYEQYF
TRBV15	TRBD2	TRBJ2-3	CATSLGPGTSGRGPSTDTQYF
TRBV6-1	NA	TRBJ2-3	CASLDRRGGADTQYF
TRBV15	TRBD2	TRBJ2-1	CATSRDRLAGGKYNEQFF
TRBV5-6	TRBD2	TRBJ2-1	CASSSGLAGGGYSYNEQFF
TRBV27	NA	TRBJ1-5	CASSSGGQVDQPQHF
TRBV18	NA	TRBJ1-1	CASSPLMGGSTEAFF
TRBV11-1	NA	TRBJ1-5	CANSTPSALGNQPQHF